This TCR beta chain was profiled in a study of beta chain features in type 1 diabetes. Study summary: Healthy donors and patients had similar age, gender and cell yields. Whole-study findings and limits: Comparison showed that naive, central memory and Treg TCRB repertoires appeared more similar among patients than among healthy donors.

This clone was seen only a few times. Its antigen is unknown. The whole isolated RNA underwent reverse transcription, so sequencing captured expressed TCRB transcripts. TCRdb keeps only in-frame clones here, not all; method: immunoSEQ multiplex PCR. The data contain just over 600,000 clones, 15% to 17% of them singletons. Germline-derived CDR1 and CDR2 are SGHTA and FQGNSA. Germline trimming cut 4 bases from V and 6 bases from J; bases unmatched to any gene: 8. The CDR3 runs 15 residues. The chain joins TRBV7-2 to TRBJ2-2, with 7 bases fitting TRBD2. The clonotype originates from a young man in good health. Material for sequencing was naive CD4+ T cells from blood. In DNA, the CDR3 is TGTGCCAGCAGCTCAGCGGGGCCTTGGGCCGGGGAGCTGTTTTTT. Translated, it gives CASSSAGPWAGELFF.